What follows are 32 T cell receptor beta chains derived from one specimen sequenced in a study of Graves' ophthalmopathy and Graves' hyperthyroidism. Amplifying from RNA transcripts, the study obtained TCR beta CDR3 regions. RT-PCR with HTBI primers came first, then second-round multiplex PCR. TCRdb ran MiXCR on the multiplex PCR reads and lists one entry per CDR3 protein. Of about 400,000 distinct CDR3 sequences in the sample, around 16% are singletons; the top ten hold around 1.6%. Sequencing was performed on peripheral blood. These receptors all come from a woman aged 18-30 years with Graves' ophthalmopathy.

This clonotype was recorded many times. The chain employs TRBV6-2 or TRBV6-3 and TRBJ2-1; D perhaps matches TRBD2 (6 bases). Germline assignment: CDR1 MNHEY and CDR2 SVGEGT. The V gene lost 6 bases and the J gene lost 1 base, with 19 bases spanning the gap. This CDR3 is 17 amino acids long. The DNA of the CDR3 is TGTGCCAGCAGCCTCTTAGTTAGCGGCCTTTCCTACAATGAGCAGTTCTTC. Encoded protein: CASSLLVSGLSYNEQFF.

This clonotype occurred many times. The chain recombines TRBV27 with TRBJ1-1; 9 bases agree with TRBD1. Germline V CDR1 and CDR2: MNHEY, SMNVEV (reference sequence). The CDR3 consists of 14 residues. V lost 1 base, J lost 8 bases, and 5 bases stayed unmatched. CDR3 in DNA: TGTGCCAGCAGTTTATGGGGGGACAGGGTCGAAGCTTTCTTT. Encoded protein: CASSLWGDRVEAFF.

This clonotype was seen at least ten times. The chain carries TRBV30 and TRBJ1-1, with D possibly TRBD1 on 5 matching bases. Trimming pared 5 bases from V and 7 bases from J, leaving 11 bases between. Germline loops: CDR1 GTSNPN, CDR2 SVGIG (reference sequence). The CDR3 is 11 residues long. The CDR3 DNA follows: TGTGCCTGGGGGGCCGACGGTGAAGCTTTCTTT. It translates to CAWGADGEAFF.

This clonotype was counted many times. The junction shows a germline mismatch at one end, possibly a read error. The chain carries TRBV5-1 and TRBJ1-2; D remains ambiguous. From germline, CDR1 is SGHRS and CDR2 YFSETQ. The CDR3 covers 12 residues. The CDR3 protein is CASSLGLSPLLF. CDR3 in DNA: TGCGCCAGCAGCTTGGGGCTCTCCCCTCTTCTCTTC.

At least ten counts were recorded for this clonotype. The rearrangement uses TRBV7-9 and TRBJ2-7; TRBD2 is a possible D gene (6 bases). Trimming removed 0 bases at V and 9 bases at J, with 18 bases between. In germline, CDR1 is SEHNR, CDR2 FQNEAQ (reference sequence). The CDR3 consists of 15 residues. The CDR3 region is CASSLALGSGDGQYF. The CDR3 nucleotides are TGTGCCAGCAGCTTAGCTCTCGGGAGTGGGGACGGGCAGTACTTC.

The sample holds many counts of this clonotype. The CDR3 here is CASSPTGGETQYF. The CDR3 DNA reads TGTGCCAGCTCACCAACGGGCGGGGAGACCCAGTACTTC. The chain has TRBV18 and TRBJ2-5; D might be TRBD2 (5 bases). The V gene lost 2 bases and the J gene lost 5 bases, with 9 bases spanning the gap. CDR3 size: 13 residues. Germline V gives CDR1 KGHSH, CDR2 LQKENI.

There are many counts of this clonotype. The chain couples TRBV25-1 to TRBJ1-1; the D is unclear. The CDR3 is made up of 14 amino acids. Germline assignment: CDR1 MGHDK and CDR2 SYGVNS. Between the trimmed V and J ends, which lost 7 bases and 6 bases, there was a span of 18 bases. The CDR3 loop is CASIPSGAVPEAFF. DNA for the CDR3: TGTGCCAGCATCCCCTCGGGCGCCGTCCCTGAAGCTTTCTTT.

At least ten counts were recorded for this clonotype. J is TRBJ1-2 and V is TRBV15; 11 nucleotides align to TRBD1. J gave up 2 bases and V 0 bases, and 5 bases lay outside the gene matches. Germline lookup yields CDR1 LNHNV and CDR2 YYDKDF (reference sequence). The length of the CDR3 is 17 residues. CDR3 sequence reads: CATSRDRGTGGNYGYTF. The CDR3 DNA reads TGTGCCACCAGCAGAGATCGAGGGACAGGGGGAAACTATGGCTACACCTTC.

This clonotype was counted ten times or more. The V call is TRBV11-2, the J call TRBJ1-1, with 8 bases fitting TRBD1. This CDR3 region has 14 residues. V shed 1 base and J 6 bases; nucleotides not matched to a gene: 4. Per the germline V gene, CDR1 is SGHAT and CDR2 is FQNNGV. The CDR3 region is CASSLGQGLAEAFF. CDR3 DNA: TGTGCCAGCAGCTTAGGACAGGGGTTGGCTGAAGCTTTCTTT.

This clonotype has ten or more counts. DNA of the CDR3: TGTGCCAGCAGCTTAGGTGGCAGGGAGAGCAAGAGGTCCTACGAGCAGTACTTC. Amino acid sequence: CASSLGGRESKRSYEQYF. The chain links TRBV11-1 to TRBJ2-7, with D perhaps being TRBD1 or TRBD2 (5 bases each). Germline CDR1 is SGHAT and CDR2 is FQDESV (reference sequence). The CDR3 sequence is 18 residues long. V lost 1 base and J lost 1, with 20 bases in between.

J is TRBJ2-7 and V is TRBV20-1; 8 bases fit TRBD2. The germline gives CDR1 DFQATT, CDR2 SNEGSKA (reference sequence). With V trimmed by 7 bases and J by 6 bases, 8 bases remained unmatched. The CDR3 is made up of 12 amino acids. The CDR3 reads CSGARGGREQYF. The CDR3 coding sequence is TGCAGTGGGGCTCGCGGGGGGCGCGAGCAGTACTTC.

The rearrangement links TRBV7-2 to TRBJ2-5, with TRBD2 matching over 12 bases. CDR1 and CDR2 from the germline V gene are SGHTA and FQGNSA. This CDR3 region has 17 residues. The junction had 11 bases not matched to a gene; V was cut back by 5 bases and J by 4 bases. CDR3 nucleotide sequence: TGTGCCAGCAGCCCCGGGTCTAGCGGGGGGGCCGGAGAGACCCAGTACTTC. Translated: CASSPGSSGGAGETQYF.

This clonotype was counted ten times or more. The V gene is TRBV11-1, the J gene TRBJ2-5, with 13 bases that match TRBD2. This CDR3 region has 17 residues. The ends lost 5 bases at V and 2 bases at J; junction bases unmatched: 8. The germline gives CDR1 SGHAT, CDR2 FQDESV (reference sequence). CDR3 loop: CASSPTPGLAGQETQYF. CDR3 sequence (DNA): TGTGCCAGCAGCCCCACCCCGGGACTAGCGGGGCAAGAGACCCAGTACTTC.

The chain recombines TRBV11-2 with TRBJ2-7, with 8 bases that match TRBD1. The V and J ends lost 5 bases and 4 bases, in that order; junction bases with no gene match: 10. The germline V gene encodes CDR1 SGHAT and CDR2 FQNNGV. This CDR3 is 15 amino acids long. Here the CDR3 DNA reads TGTGCCAGCAGCGCCCTCCGGGACAGGATTTACGAGCAGTACTTC. Translated, it gives CASSALRDRIYEQYF.

This sequence joins TRBV12-3 or TRBV12-4 and TRBJ1-2; D is uncertain. The V end was cut by 6 bases, the J end by 7 bases, with 18 bases between. This CDR3 is 14 amino acids long. The CDR3 protein is CASSKNARTGGYTF. In nucleotides, the CDR3 is TGTGCCAGCAGCAAAAACGCACGGACCGGTGGCTACACCTTC.

The V call is TRBV12-3 or TRBV12-4, the J call TRBJ2-6; TRBD2 aligns across 9 bases. This CDR3 contains 19 residues. Unmatched junction bases numbered 11, after V lost 3 bases and J lost 2 bases. CDR3 protein: CASSFLPRGRAAGANVLTF. DNA of the CDR3: TGTGCCAGCAGTTTCCTACCCCGCGGGAGGGCTGCTGGGGCCAACGTCCTGACTTTC.

This clonotype was recorded at least ten times. CDR3 DNA sequence: TGCAGTGCTGAGACAGGGGATTCACCCCTCCACTTT. Amino acid sequence: CSAETGDSPLHF. This chain connects TRBV20-1 to TRBJ1-6; 8 bases agree with TRBD1. The CDR3 runs 12 residues. Germline V gene lookup returns CDR1 DFQATT and CDR2 SNEGSKA (reference sequence). The trim removed 5 bases at V and 8 bases at J, leaving 2 bases unmatched.

The gene calls are TRBV6-5 and TRBJ2-7; possibly TRBD1 for D (5 bases). This CDR3 is 15 amino acids long. Germline V gene sequence: CDR1 MNHEY, CDR2 SVGAGI. V lost 6 bases to trimming and J lost 0 bases, with 15 bases between them. As DNA, the CDR3 is TGTGCCAGCAGACAAACAGGTATCCTCTCCTACGAGCAGTACTTC. Encoded protein: CASRQTGILSYEQYF.

The CDR3 DNA is TGTGCCAGCGGCGAGAGCTATGGCTACACCTTC. Amino acid sequence: CASGESYGYTF. The chain recombines TRBV6-1 with TRBJ1-2; unclear D gene. CDR1 is MNHNS, CDR2 SASEGT, per germline. There are 11 residues in the CDR3. Trimming pared 8 bases from V and 4 bases from J, leaving 8 bases between.

This clonotype was picked up many times. V gene TRBV7-8 combines with J gene TRBJ1-1, with 12 bases that match TRBD1. CDR1 SGHVS and CDR2 FQNEAQ come from the germline V gene. V trimming: 5 bases; J trimming: 1 base; junction bases outside the gene matches: 14. The CDR3 is made up of 19 amino acids. The CDR3 sequence: CASSNDPWDRGLKNTEAFF. The DNA of the CDR3 is TGTGCCAGCAGCAACGATCCATGGGACAGGGGGCTCAAGAACACTGAAGCTTTCTTT.

This clonotype was seen many times. The chain employs TRBV12-3 or TRBV12-4 and TRBJ1-6; TRBD1 matches 10 bases. The ends lost 2 bases at V and 8 bases at J; junction bases unmatched: 3. The CDR3 is 15 amino acids. This CDR3 reads CASSLQDRGDSPLHF. The CDR3 coding sequence is TGTGCCAGCAGTTTACAGGACAGGGGGGATTCACCCCTCCACTTT.

This clonotype was detected many times. The rearrangement uses TRBV20-1 and TRBJ2-7; weak D call: TRBD2 (5 bases). The germline gives CDR1 DFQATT, CDR2 SNEGSKA (reference sequence). The CDR3 loop spans 15 amino acids. The germline V and J ends were trimmed by 1 base and 2 bases, with 15 bases remaining between them. CDR3 loop: CSARAGETGTYEQYF. The CDR3 DNA follows: TGCAGTGCTAGAGCCGGGGAGACTGGAACCTACGAGCAGTACTTC.

At least ten counts were recorded for this clonotype. The chain uses TRBV6-5 and TRBJ2-7; D uncertain. Deletions cut 4 bases from V and 3 bases from J, with 10 bases between. Germline CDR1 reads MNHEY; CDR2 reads SVGAGI. This CDR3 is 13 amino acids long. The CDR3 region is CASSSTRNYEQYF. The CDR3, as DNA: TGTGCCAGCAGTTCGACACGAAACTACGAGCAGTACTTC.

The table lists this clonotype with many counts. The chain links TRBV12-3 or TRBV12-4 to TRBJ2-7; TRBD1 agrees at 8 bases. Trimming at V came to 3 bases and at J to 5 bases, leaving 12 bases not matched to a gene. CDR3 length: 16 amino acids. The CDR3 sequence: CASSFLTGAGTNEQYF. The CDR3, as DNA: TGTGCCAGCAGTTTTTTGACAGGGGCAGGCACCAACGAGCAGTACTTC.

This clonotype showed up many times. The chain joins TRBV20-1 to TRBJ1-1; D call uncertain. Germline values: CDR1 DFQATT, CDR2 SNEGSKA (reference sequence). Trimming took off 6 bases at V and 8 bases at J, with 22 bases between the two ends. This CDR3 has 14 amino acids. CDR3 sequence: CSARHHLRGGEAFF. CDR3 nucleotide sequence: TGCAGTGCCAGACATCACCTCCGCGGTGGGGAAGCTTTCTTT.

There are many counts of this clonotype. The chain has TRBV4-2 and TRBJ2-5; 14 bases are shared with TRBD2. J lost 5 bases, V lost 0 bases, and 8 bases had no gene match. CDR3 length: 18 residues. Germline CDR1 and CDR2: LGHNA and YNFKEQ. The CDR3 region is CASSQDTGTSGGGETQYF. CDR3 nucleotides: TGTGCCAGCAGCCAAGATACCGGGACTAGCGGGGGCGGGGAGACCCAGTACTTC.

The chain employs TRBV28 and TRBJ1-1; perhaps TRBD1 as D (5 bases). V dropped 3 bases and J dropped 0 bases, with 14 bases sitting between them. Per germline, CDR1 MDHEN and CDR2 SYDVKM. The CDR3 is made up of 16 amino acids. CDR3 sequence reads: CASSFNGGTMNTEAFF. The CDR3 coding sequence is TGTGCCAGCAGTTTTAATGGGGGAACTATGAACACTGAAGCTTTCTTT.

The J gene is TRBJ1-6, the V gene TRBV6-5, with D tentatively TRBD1 (6 bases). Germline loops: CDR1 MNHEY, CDR2 SVGAGI. CDR3 length: 15 amino acids. V was trimmed by 4 bases and J by 7 bases, leaving 14 bases between them. In DNA form, the CDR3 reads TGTGCCAGCAGTTTAGTAACAGGGATGAATTCACCCCTCCACTTT. Translated, it gives CASSLVTGMNSPLHF.

This CDR3 reads CASSFDSETETQYF. DNA for the CDR3: TGTGCCAGCAGTTTCGATAGCGAGACAGAGACCCAGTACTTC. V usage is TRBV6-2 or TRBV6-3 and J usage is TRBJ2-5, with TRBD2 as a possible D gene (5 bases). Deletions cut 4 bases from V and 4 bases from J, with 13 bases between. In germline, CDR1 is MNHEY, CDR2 SVGEGT. The CDR3 has 14 residues.

This clonotype was counted many times. J is TRBJ2-7 and V is TRBV28; D possibly uses TRBD1 or TRBD2 (5 bases each). V lost 3 bases and J 6 bases, leaving 6 bases between the germline ends. Looked up from germline, CDR1 is MDHEN and CDR2 is SYDVKM. This CDR3 contains 11 residues. Written as DNA, the CDR3 is TGTGCCAGCAGTTTCGGGGCCGAGCAGTACTTC. It encodes CASSFGAEQYF.

This clonotype was seen many times. CDR3 bases: TGTGCCAGTAGTCCCCGACAGGGACGGAACACCGGGGAGCTGTTTTTT. This encodes CASSPRQGRNTGELFF. The chain combines TRBV19 with TRBJ2-2, with TRBD1 matching over 7 bases. J lost 1 base, V lost 5 bases, and 7 bases had no gene match. The CDR3 is 16 residues long. The germline gives CDR1 LNHDA, CDR2 SQIVND (reference sequence).

This clonotype was detected many times. V usage is TRBV6-1 and J usage is TRBJ2-5, with D tentatively TRBD2 (5 bases). Germline V lookup: CDR1 MNHNS, CDR2 SASEGT. The ends were cut back, 8 bases at V and 4 bases at J, with 11 bases in the middle. The CDR3 length is 12 residues. CDR3 bases: TGTGCCAGCCGCTCAAGCGGAGAGACCCAGTACTTC. Its protein is CASRSSGETQYF.